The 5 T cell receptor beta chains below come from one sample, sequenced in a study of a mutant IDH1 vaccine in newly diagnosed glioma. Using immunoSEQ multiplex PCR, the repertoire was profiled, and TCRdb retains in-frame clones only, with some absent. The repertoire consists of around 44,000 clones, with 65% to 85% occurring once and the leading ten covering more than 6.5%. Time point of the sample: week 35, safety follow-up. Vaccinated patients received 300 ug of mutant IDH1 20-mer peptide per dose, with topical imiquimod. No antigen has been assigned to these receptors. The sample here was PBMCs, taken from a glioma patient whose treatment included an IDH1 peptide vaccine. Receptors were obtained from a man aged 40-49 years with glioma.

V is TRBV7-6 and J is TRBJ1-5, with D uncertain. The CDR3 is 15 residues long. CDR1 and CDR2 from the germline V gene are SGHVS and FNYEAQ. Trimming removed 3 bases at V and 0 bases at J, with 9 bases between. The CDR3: CASSLGGNSNQPQHF. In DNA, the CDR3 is TGTGCCAGCAGCTTGGGAGGAAATAGCAATCAGCCCCAGCATTTT.

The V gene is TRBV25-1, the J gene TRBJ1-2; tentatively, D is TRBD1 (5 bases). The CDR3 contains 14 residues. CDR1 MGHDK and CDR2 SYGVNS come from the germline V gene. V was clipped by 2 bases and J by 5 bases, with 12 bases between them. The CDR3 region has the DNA TGTGCCAGCAGTGAAAATGCGGGGGATTATGGCTACACCTTC. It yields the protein CASSENAGDYGYTF.

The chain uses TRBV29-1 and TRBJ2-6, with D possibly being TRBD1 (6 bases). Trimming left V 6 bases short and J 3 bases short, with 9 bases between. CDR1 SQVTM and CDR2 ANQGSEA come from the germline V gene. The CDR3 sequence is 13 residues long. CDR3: CSVAGDGANVLTF. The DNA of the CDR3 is TGCAGCGTAGCAGGGGATGGGGCCAACGTCCTGACTTTC.

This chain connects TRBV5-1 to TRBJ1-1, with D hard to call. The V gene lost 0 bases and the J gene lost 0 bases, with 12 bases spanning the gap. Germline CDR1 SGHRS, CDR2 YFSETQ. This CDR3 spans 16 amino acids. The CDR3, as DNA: TGCGCCAGCAGCTTGGGAAGTGCGCGGATGAACACTGAAGCTTTCTTT. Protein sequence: CASSLGSARMNTEAFF. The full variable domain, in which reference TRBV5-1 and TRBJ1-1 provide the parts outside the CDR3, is KAGVTQTPRYLIKTRGQQVTLSCSPISGHRSVSWYQQTPGQGLQFLFEYFSETQRNKGNFPGRFSGRQFSNSRSEMNVSTLELGDSALYLCASSLGSARMNTEAFFGQGTRLTVV.

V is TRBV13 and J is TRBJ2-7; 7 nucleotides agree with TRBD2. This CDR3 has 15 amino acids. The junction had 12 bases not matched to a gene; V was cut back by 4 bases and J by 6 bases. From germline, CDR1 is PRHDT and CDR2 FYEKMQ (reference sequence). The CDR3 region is CASSSPGLVWGEQYF. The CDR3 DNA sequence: TGTGCCAGCAGCTCGCCCGGACTAGTTTGGGGCGAGCAGTACTTC.